This T cell receptor beta chain appears in the sequencing data of a study of identical twins. TCRdb ran MiXCR on the 5' RACE reads and lists one entry per CDR3 protein. Found here are approximately 530,000 distinct CDR3 sequences, 20% to 25% of them singletons; the top ten hold about 0.5%. V was pared by 0 bases and J by 0 bases, with 8 bases of the junction left unmatched. Germline CDR1 DFQATT, CDR2 SNEGSKA (reference sequence). CDR3 length: 16 residues. These same records also appear under a second study, on yellow fever vaccine responses in identical twins.

This chain joins TRBV20-1 and TRBJ2-7, with 7 bases aligning to TRBD1. The receptor was derived from a woman between 18 and 29 years old in good health. Sequencing used CD4+ T cells sorted from blood. This chain's CDR3 is CSARDHRDSRSYEQYV. Written as DNA, the CDR3 is TGCAGTGCTAGAGATCATCGGGACAGTCGCTCCTACGAGCAGTACGTC.